Following are 8 T cell receptor beta chains from one sample sequenced in a study of blood T cells in healthy people across ages. The authors ran a second PCR of roughly 6 to 12 cycles using a sample-barcoded 5' primer and a J-beta primer mix. TCRdb reprocessed the 5' RACE reads via MiXCR and lists one record per CDR3 protein. The sample records fewer than 1,000,000 distinct CDR3 sequences, about 42% being singletons. The sample was blood. The origin of the receptors is a man aged 60 to 69 in good health.

For this clonotype: Mismatch with germline at one junction end may stem from a read error. J is TRBJ1-2 and V is TRBV12-5, with a tentative D call TRBD1 (5 bases). This CDR3 region has 14 residues. Germline assignment: CDR1 LGHNT and CDR2 FRNRAP. DNA for the CDR3: TGTGCTGGTGGTAGCGACTGGGGGAACTATGGCTACACCTTC. This sequence encodes CAGGSDWGNYGYTF.

The chain employs TRBV18 and TRBJ2-1, with D hard to call. The germline V gene encodes CDR1 KGHSH and CDR2 LQKENI. The CDR3 is 14 amino acids. V was pared by 3 bases and J by 2 bases, with 8 bases between. The CDR3 spells CASSPQQTYNEQFF. The CDR3 coding sequence is TGTGCCAGCTCACCCCAGCAAACCTACAATGAGCAGTTCTTC.

This clonotype was found a few times. The junction departs from the called germline gene at one end, perhaps through a read error. The chain recombines TRBV20-1 with TRBJ2-1; D uncertain. From germline, CDR1 is DFQATT and CDR2 SNEGSKA (reference sequence). CDR3 length: 16 residues. The CDR3 DNA reads TGCAGTGCTCGAGATCCACAAACTAAAGCTGGGAATGAGCAGTTCTTC. Protein sequence: CSARDPQTKAGNEQFF.

The chain employs TRBV3-1 and TRBJ1-2, with D unresolved. The CDR3 has 15 residues. Per germline, CDR1 LGHDT and CDR2 YNNKEL (reference sequence). V dropped 0 bases and J dropped 4 bases, with 12 bases sitting between them. CDR3 DNA sequence: TGTGCCAGCAGCCAAGATGCCGGTTACCGCTATGGCTACACCTTC. It encodes CASSQDAGYRYGYTF.

V usage is TRBV6-2 or TRBV6-3 and J usage is TRBJ1-2, with 7 bases matching TRBD1. CDR1 and CDR2 (germline): MNHEY, SVGEGT. CDR3 size: 13 residues. The trim removed 7 bases at V and 2 bases at J, leaving 4 bases unmatched. The CDR3, as DNA: TGTGCCAGCATGTCACAGGGGAACTATGGCTACACCTTC. It yields the protein CASMSQGNYGYTF.

This clonotype was picked up a small number of times. The J gene is TRBJ2-7, the V gene TRBV10-2; D might be TRBD1 (5 bases). Trimming stripped 6 bases from V and 2 bases from J, with 11 bases between. This CDR3 comprises 13 residues. CDR1 is WSHSY and CDR2 is SAAADI in the germline V gene. The CDR3 DNA reads as TGCGCCAGCAGCGTGACAGCGACCTACGAGCAGTACTTC. Translated: CASSVTATYEQYF.

In this sample, this clonotype turned up a few times. This sequence joins TRBV18 and TRBJ2-7; 7 bases map to TRBD1. The CDR3 totals 14 residues. Trimming cost V 3 bases and J 5 bases; bases outside gene matches: 7. From germline, CDR1 is KGHSH and CDR2 LQKENI. In nucleotides, the CDR3 is TGTGCCAGCTCACCTGCCCAGGGGGTCAACGAGCAGTACTTC. It encodes CASSPAQGVNEQYF.

The rearrangement joins TRBV18 to TRBJ2-5; D might be TRBD2 (5 bases). Deletions cut 2 bases from V and 5 bases from J, with 15 bases between. The germline V gene has CDR1 KGHSH and CDR2 LQKENI. The CDR3 runs 15 residues. CDR3 coding DNA: TGTGCCAGCTCACCAAGAGGGTTTGCAACTGAGACCCAGTACTTC. This gives the protein CASSPRGFATETQYF.